This T cell receptor (beta chain) was retrieved from a study of blood T cell repertoires in COVID-19. CDR3 length equals 17 residues. V was pared by 1 base and J by 2 bases, with 9 bases of the junction left unmatched. Germline assignment: CDR1 SEHNR and CDR2 FQNEAQ (reference sequence). The method was immunoSEQ multiplex PCR; TCRdb's version includes in-frame clones alone and lacks a portion of them. The sample consists of a few hundred thousand clones, 80% to 85% of them appearing once. In assigning cohorts, the study relied on participant-reported clinical history. The chain has TRBV7-9 and TRBJ2-3, with TRBD2 matching 7 bases. The source material was PBMCs or T cells enriched from blood (not recorded which). The TCR comes from a woman aged 45-65 years who had recovered from COVID-19. The CDR3 loop reads CASSLVGLADLTDTQYF. The CDR3 region has the DNA TGTGCCAGCAGCTTAGTAGGGCTAGCGGACCTCACAGATACGCAGTATTTT.